This section outlines one T cell receptor (beta chain) sequence together with its context. Its antigen is not identified. These data come from a study of T cells in Graves' hyperthyroidism and ophthalmopathy. V lost 7 bases, J lost 0 bases, and 11 bases stayed unmatched. This CDR3 is 16 amino acids long. Germline CDR1 MNHEY, CDR2 SVGAGI. The TCR beta CDR3 regions underwent amplification using RNA transcripts as the source. The TCR CDR3 first-round RT-PCR relied on the HTBI primer set. TCRdb ran MiXCR on the multiplex PCR reads and lists one entry per CDR3 protein. The table has some 350,000 distinct CDR3 sequences, 20% to 25% seen once. Whole-study results and caveats: Through a model of 13 V-J features, ophthalmopathy was separated from stable hyperthyroidism.

The specimen was blood. The sequence came from a man aged 50-60 years with Graves' hyperthyroidism. The gene calls are TRBV6-5 and TRBJ2-7, with 8 nucleotides matching TRBD2. CDR3 sequence: CASISGGRASSYEQYF. The CDR3 DNA reads as TGTGCCAGCATTTCGGGAGGGAGGGCCTCCTCCTACGAGCAGTACTTC.